These 8 T cell receptor beta chains share one sample of origin, sequenced in a study of cytomegalovirus exposure and HLA in healthy donors. 13 Jbeta primers and 60 Vbeta primers were used for the PCR. Method: immunoSEQ multiplex PCR; TCRdb's copy keeps in-frame clones and lacks some. The sample shows under 130,000 clones, around 80% of them seen only once. The sample consisted of PBMCs. These receptor sequences come from a male donor in good health and CMV-seronegative.

This chain connects TRBV27 to TRBJ1-5; D may be TRBD1 (6 bases). Germline values: CDR1 MNHEY, CDR2 SMNVEV (reference sequence). V shed 6 bases and J shed 10 bases, with 16 bases lying between them. This CDR3 spans 13 amino acids. CDR3 sequence reads: CASRSGPGGPQHF. DNA of the CDR3: TGTGCCAGCAGGAGTGGGCCGGGGGGCCCCCAGCATTTT.

Of note for this clone: An end of the junction differs from the germline gene, which may be a read error. V is TRBV7-7 and J is TRBJ2-5; 7 bases are shared with TRBD2. Per germline, CDR1 SSHAT and CDR2 FNYEAQ (reference sequence). CDR3 length equals 14 residues. The CDR3 loop reads CASSSPASGETQYF. The CDR3 coding sequence is TGTGCTAGCAGCTCGCCGGCTAGCGGAGAGACCCAGTACTTC.

The CDR3 sequence: CASSLARETGEQYF. The CDR3 DNA reads as TGTGCCAGCAGCTTAGCGCGGGAGACAGGCGAGCAGTACTTC. The chain combines TRBV7-9 with TRBJ2-7; TRBD2 is a possible D gene (7 bases). Germline CDR1 reads SEHNR; CDR2 reads FQNEAQ (reference sequence). V lost 0 bases and J lost 6, with 12 bases in between. This CDR3 contains 14 residues. The full variable domain, rest sourced from reference TRBV7-9 and TRBJ2-7, is DTGVSQNPRHKITKRGQNVTFRCDPISEHNRLYWYRQTLGQGPEFLTYFQNEAQLEKSRLLSDRFSAERPKGSFSTLEIQRTEQGDSAMYLCASSLARETGEQYFGPGTRLTVT.

The chain carries TRBV6-1 and TRBJ2-7; tentatively, D is TRBD2 (7 bases). From germline, CDR1 is MNHNS and CDR2 SASEGT. There are 15 residues in the CDR3. V was trimmed by 3 bases and J by 3 bases, leaving 15 bases between them. The CDR3 sequence is CASSEQKGGFYEQYF. The DNA of the CDR3 is TGTGCCAGCAGTGAGCAGAAGGGGGGGTTCTACGAGCAGTACTTC.

A few counts support this clone. A read error may account for a junction end that differs from germline. The CDR3 protein is CSSSLAQGAGGYTF. CDR3 bases: TGTTCCAGCAGCTTAGCGCAGGGGGCGGGAGGCTACACCTTC. The V call is TRBV7-9, the J call TRBJ1-2; 8 bases line up with TRBD1. The V gene's germline CDR1 is SEHNR and CDR2 FQNEAQ (reference sequence). The CDR3 is 14 residues long.

The CDR3 region has the DNA TGTGCCAGTAGTACCCAAAGGACACCGGCTGAAGCTTTCTTT. Translated: CASSTQRTPAEAFF. The rearrangement links TRBV19 to TRBJ1-1; tentatively, D is TRBD1 (5 bases). Trimming removed 4 bases at V and 6 bases at J, with 15 bases between. CDR1 and CDR2 from the germline V gene are LNHDA and SQIVND (reference sequence). The length of the CDR3 is 14 residues.

The chain has TRBV5-1 and TRBJ1-1; the match to TRBD1 covers 9 bases. The germline V gene encodes CDR1 SGHRS and CDR2 YFSETQ. V gave up 0 bases and J gave up 4 bases; unmatched junction bases: 1. This CDR3 region has 14 residues. The CDR3, as DNA: TGCGCCAGCAGCTTGGAACAGGGGGCCACTGAAGCTTTCTTT. It is translated as CASSLEQGATEAFF.

The chain employs TRBV2 and TRBJ2-3, with 11 bases lining up with TRBD2. This CDR3 contains 16 residues. Germline V lookup: CDR1 SNHLY, CDR2 FYNNEI. The junction had 13 bases not matched to a gene; V was cut back by 8 bases and J by 6 bases. The CDR3 nucleotides read TGTGCCAGCGGAATAGCGGGAGGGCCCTCGGCTGATACGCAGTATTTT. Translated, it gives CASGIAGGPSADTQYF. Complete variable domain (other parts from reference TRBV2 and TRBJ2-3): EPEVTQTPSHQVTQMGQEVILRCVPISNHLYFYWYRQILGQKVEFLVSFYNNEISEKSEIFDDQFSVERPDGSNFTLKIRSTKLEDSAMYFCASGIAGGPSADTQYFGPGTRLTVL.